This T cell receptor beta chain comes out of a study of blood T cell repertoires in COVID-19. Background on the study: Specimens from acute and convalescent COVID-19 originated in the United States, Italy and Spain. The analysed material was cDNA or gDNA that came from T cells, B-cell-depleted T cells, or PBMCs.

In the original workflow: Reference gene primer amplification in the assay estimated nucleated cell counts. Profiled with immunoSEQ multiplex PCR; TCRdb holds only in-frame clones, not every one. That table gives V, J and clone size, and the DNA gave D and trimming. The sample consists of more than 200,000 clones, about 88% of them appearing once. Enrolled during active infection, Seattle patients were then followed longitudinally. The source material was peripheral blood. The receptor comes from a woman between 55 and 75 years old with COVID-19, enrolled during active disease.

This chain's CDR3 is CASSAGGLASFF. The DNA of the CDR3 is TGTGCCAGCAGTGCTGGGGGACTCGCGTCTTTCTTT. The rearrangement uses TRBV25-1 and TRBJ1-1; D perhaps matches TRBD1 (5 bases). The CDR3 extends over 12 amino acids. The V end was cut by 4 bases, the J end by 12 bases, with 15 bases between. In germline, CDR1 is MGHDK, CDR2 SYGVNS.